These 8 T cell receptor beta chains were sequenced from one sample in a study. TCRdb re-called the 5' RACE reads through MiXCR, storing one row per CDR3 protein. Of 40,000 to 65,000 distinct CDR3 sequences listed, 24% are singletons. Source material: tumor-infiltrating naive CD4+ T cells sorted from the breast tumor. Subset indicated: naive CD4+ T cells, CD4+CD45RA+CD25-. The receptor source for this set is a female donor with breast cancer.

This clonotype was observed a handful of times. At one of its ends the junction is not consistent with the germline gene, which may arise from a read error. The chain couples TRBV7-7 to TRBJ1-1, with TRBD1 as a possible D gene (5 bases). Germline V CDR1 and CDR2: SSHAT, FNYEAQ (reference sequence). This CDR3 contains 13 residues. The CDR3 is CASSMDTNTEAFF. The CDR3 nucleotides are TGTGCTAGCAGCATGGACACGAACACTGAAGCTTTCTTT.

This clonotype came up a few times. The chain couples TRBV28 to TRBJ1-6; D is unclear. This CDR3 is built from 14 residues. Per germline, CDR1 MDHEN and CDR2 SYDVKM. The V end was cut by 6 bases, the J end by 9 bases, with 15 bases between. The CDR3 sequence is CASSRGRPGSPLHF. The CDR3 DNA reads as TGTGCCAGCAGCCGCGGACGGCCGGGTTCACCCCTCCACTTT. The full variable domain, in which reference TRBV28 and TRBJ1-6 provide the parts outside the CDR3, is DVKVTQSSRYLVKRTGEKVFLECVQDMDHENMFWYRQDPGLGLRLIYFSYDVKMKEKGDIPEGYSVSREKKERFSLILESASTNQTSMYLCASSRGRPGSPLHFGNGTRLTVT.

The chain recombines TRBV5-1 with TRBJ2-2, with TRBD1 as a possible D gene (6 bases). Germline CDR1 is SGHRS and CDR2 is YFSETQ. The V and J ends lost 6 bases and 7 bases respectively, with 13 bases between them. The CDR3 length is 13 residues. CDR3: CASTGQCRGELFF. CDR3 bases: TGCGCCAGCACCGGACAGTGCCGCGGGGAGCTGTTTTTT.

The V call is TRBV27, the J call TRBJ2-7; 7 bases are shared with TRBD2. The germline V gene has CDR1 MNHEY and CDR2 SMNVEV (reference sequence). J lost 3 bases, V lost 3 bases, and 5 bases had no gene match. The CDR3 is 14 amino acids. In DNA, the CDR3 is TGTGCCAGCAGTTTCCGTGGGGGGGGCTACGAGCAGTACTTC. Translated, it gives CASSFRGGGYEQYF.

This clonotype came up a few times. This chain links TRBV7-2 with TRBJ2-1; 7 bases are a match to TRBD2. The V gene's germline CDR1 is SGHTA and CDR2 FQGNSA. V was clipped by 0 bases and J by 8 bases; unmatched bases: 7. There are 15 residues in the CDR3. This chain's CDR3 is CASSLADYRGDEQFF. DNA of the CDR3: TGTGCCAGCAGCTTAGCGGACTATCGGGGGGATGAGCAGTTCTTC.

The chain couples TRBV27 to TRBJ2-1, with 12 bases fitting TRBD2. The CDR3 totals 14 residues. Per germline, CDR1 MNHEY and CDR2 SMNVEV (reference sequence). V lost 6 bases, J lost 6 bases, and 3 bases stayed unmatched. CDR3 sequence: CASRPGLAGNEQFF. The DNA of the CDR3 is TGTGCCAGCAGGCCGGGACTAGCGGGCAATGAGCAGTTCTTC.

The CDR3 spells CASSLAEVGSGEQYF. CDR3 DNA: TGTGCCAGCAGCTTAGCCGAAGTGGGGTCTGGGGAGCAGTACTTC. This chain uses TRBV7-9 with TRBJ2-7; D is unresolved. Germline values: CDR1 SEHNR, CDR2 FQNEAQ (reference sequence). Trimming removed 0 bases from V and 7 bases from J, with 16 bases in between. There are 15 residues in the CDR3.

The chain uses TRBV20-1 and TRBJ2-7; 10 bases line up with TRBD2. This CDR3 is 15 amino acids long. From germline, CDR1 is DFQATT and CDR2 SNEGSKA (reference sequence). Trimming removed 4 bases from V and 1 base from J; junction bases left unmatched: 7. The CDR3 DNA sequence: TGCAGTGCTACCCCTGCTAGCGGGAGTTCCTACGAGCAGTACTTC. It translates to CSATPASGSSYEQYF.